This entry lists 8 T cell receptor beta chains sequenced from one sample in a study of T-cell memory formation after mild COVID-19. TCRdb ran MiXCR on the 5' RACE reads and lists one entry per CDR3 protein. The profile shows roughly 350,000 distinct CDR3 sequences, around 21% of them singletons. Sequenced: PBMCs or a T cell subset sorted from them (not recorded which). The receptor source for this set is an adult woman who had mild COVID-19 (a few samples of this study predate the infection). Cell type and time point are not known.

This clonotype was counted at least ten times. The V call is TRBV4-1, the J call TRBJ2-1; D gene unclear. CDR1 MGHRA and CDR2 YSYEKL come from the germline V gene. V was pared by 4 bases and J by 8 bases, with 21 bases between. CDR3 size: 16 residues. CDR3 nucleotides: TGCGCCAGCAGCCCCCCGAAGACTGTCTTTATCGATGAGCAGTTCTTC. This codes for CASSPPKTVFIDEQFF.

This clonotype has just a few counts. The J gene is TRBJ1-1, the V gene TRBV18; D might be TRBD1 (5 bases). Trimming took 3 bases from V and 8 from J, leaving 10 bases between them. Germline V gives CDR1 KGHSH, CDR2 LQKENI. This CDR3 region has 12 residues. Here the CDR3 DNA reads TGTGCCAGCTCACCGTCAGGGTTAGAAGCTTTCTTT. It specifies CASSPSGLEAFF.

The chain carries TRBV21-1 and TRBJ2-1; the table gives TRBD2 as D, unverified against the DNA. TRBV21-1 is a pseudogene. The CDR3 contains 16 residues. DNA for the CDR3: TGTGCCAGCCCTTTAGGACTAGCGGGAGAGTACAATGAGCAGTTCTTC. Translation gives CASPLGLAGEYNEQFF.

The V call is TRBV6-5, the J call TRBJ2-5; no definite D call. The CDR3 runs to 14 residues. V lost 6 bases and J 1 base, leaving 12 bases between the germline ends. The V gene's germline CDR1 is MNHEY and CDR2 SVGAGI. The DNA for the CDR3 is TGTGCCAGCAGCCCTGGGCGCCTCCAAGAGACCCAGTACTTC. It yields the protein CASSPGRLQETQYF.

This clonotype was observed at least ten times. This chain connects TRBV4-3 to TRBJ2-1; D uncertain. The V end lost 4 bases, the J end lost 4 bases, and 17 bases lay between the germline ends. The CDR3 contains 16 residues. Per germline, CDR1 LGHNA and CDR2 YSLEER. CDR3 sequence: CASSPAAGASYNEQFF. The CDR3 coding sequence is TGCGCCAGCAGCCCCGCCGCAGGCGCTTCGTACAATGAGCAGTTCTTC.

This rearrangement joins TRBV14 to TRBJ1-4, with TRBD1 identical over 7 bases. From germline, CDR1 is SGHDN and CDR2 FVKESK. This CDR3 region has 17 residues. J was trimmed by 8 bases and V by 4 bases; bases with no gene match: 16. Here the CDR3 DNA reads TGTGCCAGCAGCCTCTCCATCGCCAGGGGGGGCCCAGAAAAACTGTTTTTT. Translating it yields CASSLSIARGGPEKLFF.

This clonotype turned up a few times. The chain joins TRBV5-1 to TRBJ1-3; D is unclear. Deletions cut 7 bases from V and 5 bases from J, with 13 bases between. The CDR3 has 13 residues. CDR1 and CDR2 from the germline V gene are SGHRS and YFSETQ. CDR3 loop: CASRDVGRNTIYF. The CDR3 DNA is TGCGCCAGCCGCGACGTGGGAAGAAACACCATATATTTT. Based on the CDR3 plus reference TRBV5-1 and TRBJ1-3, the full variable domain is KAGVTQTPRYLIKTRGQQVTLSCSPISGHRSVSWYQQTPGQGLQFLFEYFSETQRNKGNFPGRFSGRQFSNSRSEMNVSTLELGDSALYLCASRDVGRNTIYFGEGSWLTVV.

CDR3 region: CASSLAGGWDEQFF. As DNA, the CDR3 is TGTGCCAGCAGCTTGGCGGGGGGATGGGATGAGCAGTTCTTC. The chain couples TRBV7-6 to TRBJ2-1; TRBD2 matches 8 bases. Germline V gene data show CDR1 as SGHVS and CDR2 as FNYEAQ. V gave up 3 bases and J gave up 8 bases; unmatched junction bases: 6. This CDR3 is built from 14 residues.